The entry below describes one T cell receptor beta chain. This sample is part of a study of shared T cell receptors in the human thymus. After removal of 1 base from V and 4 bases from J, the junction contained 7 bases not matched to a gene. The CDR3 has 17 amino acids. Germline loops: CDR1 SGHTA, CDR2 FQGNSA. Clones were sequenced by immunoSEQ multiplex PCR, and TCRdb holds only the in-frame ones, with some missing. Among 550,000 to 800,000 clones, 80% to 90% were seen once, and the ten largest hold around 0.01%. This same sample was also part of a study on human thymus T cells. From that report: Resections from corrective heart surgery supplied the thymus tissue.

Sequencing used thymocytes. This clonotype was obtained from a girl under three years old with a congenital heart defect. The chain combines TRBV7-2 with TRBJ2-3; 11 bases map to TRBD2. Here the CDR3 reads CASSLDIAGGRSDTQYF. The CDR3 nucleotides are TGTGCCAGCAGCTTAGACATAGCGGGGGGGCGCTCAGATACGCAGTATTTT.